One sample yielded the 27 T cell receptor beta chains listed below, sequenced in a study of blood T cell repertoires in COVID-19. Only in-frame clones appear in the TCRdb table, and some are missing; sequencing was by immunoSEQ multiplex PCR. This table has 100,000 or so clones, 80% to 95% appearing once. Sequenced input: peripheral blood. The receptors derive from a man aged 70-80 years with acute or convalescent COVID-19.

The chain combines TRBV5-1 with TRBJ2-2; 8 bases line up with TRBD2. V was pared by 4 bases and J by 0 bases, with 5 bases of the junction left unmatched. Per germline, CDR1 SGHRS and CDR2 YFSETQ. The CDR3 loop spans 16 amino acids. The CDR3 spells CASSHTGGANTGELFF. The CDR3 nucleotides read TGCGCCAGCAGCCATACCGGGGGGGCGAACACCGGGGAGCTGTTTTTT.

The chain recombines TRBV6-2 or TRBV6-3 with TRBJ1-2; D gene uncertain. The germline CDR1 and CDR2 sequences are MNHEY and SVGEGT. This CDR3 spans 13 amino acids. Trimming pared 5 bases from V and 8 bases from J, leaving 15 bases between. CDR3 in amino acids: CASSPISGRGYTF. The CDR3 region has the DNA TGTGCCAGCAGTCCGATCAGTGGTCGAGGCTACACCTTC.

This sequence joins TRBV15 and TRBJ2-7, with 11 positions matching TRBD2. The J segment lost 0 bases and the V segment lost 3 bases, leaving 7 bases of the junction unmatched. The CDR3 runs to 17 residues. Germline loops: CDR1 LNHNV, CDR2 YYDKDF (reference sequence). CDR3 loop: CATSRGLAGGNSYEQYF. CDR3 DNA: TGTGCCACCAGCAGGGGCCTAGCGGGGGGCAACTCCTACGAGCAGTACTTC.

This clone has a single count. The chain joins TRBV27 to TRBJ1-4, with TRBD1 identical over 7 bases. Germline trimming cut 5 bases from V and 3 bases from J; bases unmatched to any gene: 3. There are 14 residues in the CDR3. The V gene's germline CDR1 is MNHEY and CDR2 SMNVEV (reference sequence). DNA of the CDR3: TGTGCCAGCAGTAGGACAGGAGCTAATGAAAAACTGTTTTTT. Translated: CASSRTGANEKLFF. Filled out from reference TRBV27 and TRBJ1-4, the complete variable domain reads EAQVTQNPRYLITVTGKKLTVTCSQNMNHEYMSWYRQDPGLGLRQIYYSMNVEVTDKGDVPEGYKVSRKEKRNFPLILESPSPNQTSLYFCASSRTGANEKLFFGSGTQLSVL.

The V and J genes are TRBV5-1 and TRBJ1-1, with D possibly being TRBD1 (5 bases). The CDR3 is made up of 14 amino acids. The V and J ends lost 4 bases and 5 bases respectively, with 15 bases between them. Germline lookup yields CDR1 SGHRS and CDR2 YFSETQ. CDR3 sequence reads: CASSLGQGWTEAFF. The CDR3 coding sequence is TGCGCCAGCAGCCTGGGGCAGGGCTGGACTGAAGCTTTCTTT.

J is TRBJ1-2 and V is TRBV7-8; 9 bases fit TRBD1. Trimming at V came to 4 bases and at J to 4 bases, leaving 4 bases not matched to a gene. This CDR3 contains 14 residues. The germline V gene encodes CDR1 SGHVS and CDR2 FQNEAQ. In DNA form, the CDR3 reads TGTGCCAGCAGCTCCGGACAGGGGCTCTATGGCTACACCTTC. Amino acids: CASSSGQGLYGYTF.

The chain employs TRBV2 and TRBJ1-4, with D perhaps TRBD1 (6 bases). The V and J ends lost 3 bases and 6 bases respectively, with 8 bases between them. The CDR3 contains 13 residues. CDR1 is SNHLY, CDR2 FYNNEI, per germline. In DNA, the CDR3 is TGTGCCAGCAGTGAGCAGGGGTATGAAAAACTGTTTTTT. Translated, it gives CASSEQGYEKLFF.

The chain combines TRBV11-2 with TRBJ1-5, with TRBD1 identical over 8 bases. V gave up 4 bases and J gave up 3 bases; unmatched junction bases: 11. The CDR3 sequence is 17 residues long. Per germline, CDR1 SGHAT and CDR2 FQNNGV. The CDR3 spells CASSSGQGGVLNQPQHF. The DNA of the CDR3 is TGTGCCAGCAGCTCCGGACAGGGTGGAGTTCTCAATCAGCCCCAGCATTTT.

The chain has TRBV9 and TRBJ1-4; D not certain. This CDR3 is 15 amino acids long. Trimming stripped 0 bases from V and 1 base from J, with 7 bases between. CDR1 and CDR2 from the germline V gene are SGDLS and YYNGEE. Here the CDR3 DNA reads TGTGCCAGCAGCGTAGGGGCTGAAACTAATGAAAAACTGTTTTTT. It codes for CASSVGAETNEKLFF.

The genes are TRBV11-3 and TRBJ2-7, with a weak D call TRBD2 (6 bases). The germline gives CDR1 SGHNT, CDR2 YENEEA. CDR3 length: 12 residues. Trimming took off 1 base at V and 9 bases at J, with 10 bases between the two ends. The CDR3 is CASSLALGGQYF. The CDR3 DNA reads as TGTGCCAGCAGCTTAGCACTGGGGGGGCAGTACTTC. Based on the CDR3 plus reference TRBV11-3 and TRBJ2-7, the full variable domain is EAGVVQSPRYKIIEKKQPVAFWCNPISGHNTLYWYLQNLGQGPELLIRYENEEAVDDSQLPKDRFSAERLKGVDSTLKIQPAELGDSAVYLCASSLALGGQYFGPGTRLTVT.

The V and J genes are TRBV29-1 and TRBJ2-1; TRBD2 aligns across 11 bases. This CDR3 region has 15 residues. Trimming cost V 4 bases and J 4 bases; bases outside gene matches: 6. The V gene's germline CDR1 is SQVTM and CDR2 ANQGSEA. As DNA, the CDR3 is TGCAGCGTTGGGTTACGACTAGCGGGGTACAATGAGCAGTTCTTC. It yields the protein CSVGLRLAGYNEQFF.

On this clone: One end of the junction is discordant with germline, which a read error may explain. This chain joins TRBV29-1 and TRBJ1-1; TRBD1 might be the D (6 bases). From germline, CDR1 is SQVTM and CDR2 ANQGSEA. This CDR3 is built from 11 residues. This CDR3 is CSVEIGADSIF. The CDR3, as DNA: TGCAGCGTTGAAATAGGTGCGGACAGCATCTTT.

V and J are TRBV18 and TRBJ1-4; a possible D gene is TRBD1 (6 bases). The CDR3 length is 18 residues. Trimming took off 3 bases at V and 6 bases at J, with 23 bases between the two ends. In germline, CDR1 is KGHSH, CDR2 LQKENI. CDR3 loop: CASSPHKLDRIFYEKLFF. CDR3 bases: TGTGCCAGCTCACCCCACAAACTGGACAGAATTTTTTATGAAAAACTGTTTTTT.

The chain couples TRBV6-6 to TRBJ1-1; possible D gene TRBD1, 5 bases. The CDR3 contains 12 residues. The V and J ends lost 5 bases and 7 bases respectively, with 11 bases between them. Germline lookup yields CDR1 MNHNY and CDR2 SVGAGI (reference sequence). The CDR3 DNA sequence: TGTGCCAGCAGTAGGGGTCTTGGTGAAGCTTTCTTT. Residues: CASSRGLGEAFF.

This clone was observed once. The rearrangement links TRBV24-1 to TRBJ2-2; 8 positions agree with TRBD2. The CDR3 is made up of 14 amino acids. Trimming cost V 9 bases and J 7 bases; bases outside gene matches: 9. The V gene's germline CDR1 is KGHDR and CDR2 SFDVKD. This chain's CDR3 is CATGETSDDGELFF. The CDR3 DNA sequence: TGTGCCACCGGCGAGACTAGCGACGACGGGGAGCTGTTTTTT.

This chain joins TRBV2 and TRBJ2-1, with 10 nucleotides matching TRBD2. Germline V CDR1 and CDR2: SNHLY, FYNNEI. This CDR3 has 13 residues. Unmatched junction bases numbered 8, after V lost 11 bases and J lost 7 bases. The CDR3 nucleotides are TGTGCCGGCAAGCGGGAGGGCCGGAATGAGCAGTTCTTC. It codes for CAGKREGRNEQFF.

The chain couples TRBV19 to TRBJ2-3; 9 bases agree with TRBD2. The germline V gene has CDR1 LNHDA and CDR2 SQIVND (reference sequence). This CDR3 contains 15 residues. Germline trimming cut 7 bases from V and 4 bases from J; bases unmatched to any gene: 9. The CDR3 loop reads CASMAGGRAADTQYF. CDR3 in DNA: TGTGCCAGTATGGCCGGCGGGAGGGCCGCAGATACGCAGTATTTT.

The genes are TRBV6-6 and TRBJ1-3; D gene uncertain. CDR3 length: 15 residues. CDR1 is MNHNY, CDR2 SVGAGI, per germline (reference sequence). Trimming pared 3 bases from V and 0 bases from J, leaving 9 bases between. CDR3 loop: CASSYWPISGNTIYF. As DNA, the CDR3 is TGTGCCAGCAGTTATTGGCCGATCTCTGGAAACACCATATATTTT.

V usage is TRBV11-2 and J usage is TRBJ2-1, with 7 bases matching TRBD2. V shed 5 bases and J 15 bases; nucleotides not matched to a gene: 10. The V gene's germline CDR1 is SGHAT and CDR2 FQNNGV. The CDR3 contains 12 residues. The CDR3 DNA follows: TGTGCCAGCAGCCGACTAGCTGATACAGGGTTCTTC. This gives the protein CASSRLADTGFF.

This clone was detected once. The J gene is TRBJ1-5, the V gene TRBV4-2; the match to TRBD1 covers 7 bases. After removal of 0 bases from V and 6 bases from J, the junction contained 2 bases not matched to a gene. The CDR3 runs to 14 residues. Germline V gene sequence: CDR1 LGHNA, CDR2 YNFKEQ. The CDR3 bases are TGTGCCAGCAGCCAAGATACAGGGGCTCAGCCCCAGCATTTT. Residues: CASSQDTGAQPQHF.

This chain joins TRBV5-1 and TRBJ1-4; D is unclear. Germline values: CDR1 SGHRS, CDR2 YFSETQ. V was shortened by 0 bases and J by 4 bases, with 7 bases between the two germline ends. The CDR3 extends over 14 amino acids. The CDR3 spells CASSLAVDNEKLFF. In DNA, the CDR3 is TGCGCCAGCAGCTTGGCGGTCGATAATGAAAAACTGTTTTTT.

The chain combines TRBV18 with TRBJ2-7; 8 nucleotides agree with TRBD1. Losses at the gene ends were 10 bases for V and 3 bases for J; bases not matched to a gene: 11. The length of the CDR3 is 14 residues. Germline V gives CDR1 KGHSH, CDR2 LQKENI. The CDR3 region is CATTQRDRHYEQYF. The CDR3 DNA is TGTGCCACCACTCAACGGGACAGGCACTACGAGCAGTACTTC.

The rearrangement links TRBV12-5 to TRBJ2-7; perhaps TRBD2 as D (6 bases). This CDR3 has 16 residues. The germline V and J ends were trimmed by 0 bases and 3 bases, with 15 bases remaining between them. The germline V gene encodes CDR1 LGHNT and CDR2 FRNRAP. Here the CDR3 DNA reads TGTGCTAGTGGTTTGGTACTTGCGGGACCATTCTACGAGCAGTACTTC. Amino acids: CASGLVLAGPFYEQYF.

Comment on this clone: Other nucleotide sequences in the sample specify the same CDR3. The V call is TRBV25-1, the J call TRBJ1-3, with no clear D. The V gene's germline CDR1 is MGHDK and CDR2 SYGVNS. This CDR3 is 12 amino acids long. Trimming shortened V by 6 bases and J by 1 base, and 4 bases separated the two germline ends. The CDR3 nucleotides read TGTGCCAGCAGGTCTTCTGGAAACACCATATATTTT. Protein product: CASRSSGNTIYF. Complete variable domain (other parts from reference TRBV25-1 and TRBJ1-3): EADIYQTPRYLVIGTGKKITLECSQTMGHDKMYWYQQDPGMELHLIHYSYGVNSTEKGDLSSESTVSRIRTEHFPLTLESARPSHTSQYLCASRSSGNTIYFGEGSWLTVV.

This clone was seen more than once but under ten times. The chain joins TRBV24-1 to TRBJ2-2; 9 bases match TRBD1. The CDR3 runs 16 residues. The germline CDR1 and CDR2 sequences are KGHDR and SFDVKD. V shed 2 bases and J 5 bases; nucleotides not matched to a gene: 5. The CDR3 loop reads CATSDSGTGKTGELFF. CDR3 coding DNA: TGTGCCACCAGTGATTCCGGGACAGGGAAGACCGGGGAGCTGTTTTTT.

For the CDR3, the DNA is TGCGCCAGCAGACATTTAAGTGCCGGACTAGGGTACGAGACCCAGTACTTC. Translation: CASRHLSAGLGYETQYF. The V gene is TRBV5-1, the J gene TRBJ2-5, with 7 bases that match TRBD2. The CDR3 is 17 residues long. The trim removed 5 bases at V and 5 bases at J, leaving 18 bases unmatched. Per germline, CDR1 SGHRS and CDR2 YFSETQ.

Worth noting for this clone: The same CDR3 is also encoded by other DNA sequences in this sample. This chain joins TRBV10-2 and TRBJ1-1; weak D call: TRBD1 (6 bases). Germline V lookup: CDR1 WSHSY, CDR2 SAAADI. Trimming cost V 4 bases and J 4 bases, with 10 bases left between them. The CDR3 is 13 amino acids. CDR3 DNA: TGCGCCAGCAGTGGCCAAGGGGGCACTGAAGCTTTCTTT. Residues: CASSGQGGTEAFF.